This T cell receptor beta chain was obtained from a study of blood T cell repertoires in COVID-19. The wider study: The United States, Italy and Spain provided the acute and convalescent COVID-19 samples. In each case, the material was cDNA or gDNA derived from T cells, B-cell-depleted T cells, or PBMCs.

The CDR3 is 13 amino acids. Germline CDR1 reads SGHDT; CDR2 reads YYEEEE. Trimming left V 2 bases short and J 4 bases short, with 6 bases between. Recruitment covered about 26 US areas and drew participants whose ages spanned roughly 18 to 90 years. Assignment of participants to cohorts was predicated upon participant-reported clinical history. Data came from immunoSEQ multiplex PCR; TCRdb stores just in-frame clones and leaves some out. The repertoire holds 250,000 to 350,000 clones, with about 87% as singletons. This receptor was identified in a woman younger than 45 who had recovered from COVID-19. J is TRBJ1-4 and V is TRBV5-6; D is undetermined. Input material: PBMCs or T cells enriched from blood (not recorded which). The CDR3 sequence is CASSFVSNEKLFF. The DNA for the CDR3 is TGTGCCAGCAGCTTCGTCAGTAATGAAAAACTGTTTTTT.